This entry concerns a single TCR beta chain. Its antigen remains unidentified. Germline V lookup: CDR1 MNHEY, CDR2 SVGAGI. The CDR3 totals 13 residues. Trimming stripped 2 bases from V and 0 bases from J, with 5 bases between. Through template switching, a universal primer site was introduced, and the cDNA contained unique molecular identifiers. In TCRdb, the 5' RACE reads were re-called with MiXCR into one record per CDR3 protein. Of 550,000 to 700,000 distinct CDR3 sequences detected, more than 9% appear once; the ten largest clones hold roughly 3%. The record originates from a study of identical twins. Whole-study findings and limits: Part of the zero-insertion signal could reflect confounding by invariant MAIT and iNKT cells. The more abundant beta clonotypes in cord blood had fewer insertions, and memory repertoires did not show this.

The same data also contributed to another study, on yellow fever vaccine responses in identical twins. That paper adds: Vaccine T cell responses of twins reportedly seemed partly convergent and partly personalized.

The chain has TRBV6-5 and TRBJ2-7; D call uncertain. Sequences were obtained from PBMCs. This TCR was sampled from a woman younger than 30 in good health. CDR3 DNA sequence: TGTGCCAGCAGTTACCGGGTCTCCTACGAGCAGTACTTC. Amino acids: CASSYRVSYEQYF.